Listed below are T cell receptor beta chains from one sample, sequenced in a study of blood T cells in healthy people across ages. TCRdb independently ran MiXCR on the 5' RACE reads; one entry per CDR3 protein. Of 1.5 million to 2 million distinct CDR3 sequences listed, roughly 49% are singletons. The sequenced sample consisted of blood. The receptors shown here come from a woman between 35 and 50 years old in good health. Each CDR3 is given with its conserved first and last residue. The order of the fields is clone size, J gene, D gene, V gene, CDR3 protein, CDR3 DNA. A D gene is named only where the DNA matches it firmly. The size of a clone is reported for some rows only, either as once, few or many, or as a class for expanded clones.

size: few
J: TRBJ1-4
D: NA
V: TRBV6-5
CDR3: CASRPGSSQKLFF
DNA: TGTGCCAGCAGACCCGGGAGCTCTCAAAAACTGTTTTTT

size: NA
J: TRBJ2-3
D: TRBD1
V: TRBV7-2
CDR3: CAGSLGQVLTDTQYF
DNA: TGTGCCGGCAGCTTGGGACAGGTCCTCACAGATACGCAGTATTTT

size: NA
J: TRBJ1-5
D: NA
V: TRBV6-6
CDR3: CASRGEFQPQHF
DNA: TGCGCCAGCAGAGGTGAATTTCAGCCCCAGCATTTT

size: NA
J: TRBJ2-3
D: TRBD1
V: TRBV20-1
CDR3: CSARETGQGKGTNTDTQYF
DNA: TGCAGTGCTAGAGAGACGGGACAGGGAAAAGGGACAAACACAGATACGCAGTATTTT

size: few
J: TRBJ2-3
D: TRBD1
V: TRBV28
CDR3: CASSPGGAGTDTQYF
DNA: TGTGCCAGCAGTCCAGGGGGCGCGGGCACAGATACGCAGTATTTT

size: few
J: TRBJ2-1
D: TRBD2
V: TRBV7-2
CDR3: CASSSRLAGGDEQFF
DNA: TGTGCCAGCAGTTCGAGACTAGCGGGGGGGGATGAGCAGTTCTTC

size: NA
J: TRBJ2-1
D: NA
V: TRBV11-2
CDR3: CASSLDFHEQFF
DNA: TGTGCCAGCAGCTTAGATTTCCATGAGCAGTTCTTC

size: NA
J: TRBJ1-2
D: TRBD1
V: TRBV9
CDR3: CASSVATGSGTGGPYGYTF
DNA: TGTGCCAGCAGCGTAGCTACAGGTTCCGGGACAGGGGGACCTTATGGCTACACCTTC

size: few
J: TRBJ2-5
D: NA
V: TRBV4-3
CDR3: CASSQDPASLGETQYF
DNA: TGCGCCAGCAGCCAAGATCCTGCAAGCCTAGGGGAGACCCAGTACTTC

size: few
J: TRBJ1-4
D: TRBD1
V: TRBV4-3
CDR3: CASSTRTGANNEKLFF
DNA: TGCGCCAGCAGCACTCGGACAGGGGCTAATAATGAAAAACTGTTTTTT

size: few
J: TRBJ2-3
D: TRBD2
V: TRBV27
CDR3: CASSSQAGAYTDTQYF
DNA: TGTGCCAGCAGTTCCCAAGCGGGGGCGTACACAGATACGCAGTATTTT

size: NA
J: TRBJ1-4
D: TRBD1
V: TRBV7-2
CDR3: CASSDRDRGREKLFF
DNA: TGTGCCAGCAGCGACCGGGACAGGGGAAGGGAAAAACTGTTTTTT

size: NA
J: TRBJ2-3
D: TRBD2
V: TRBV27
CDR3: CASSLWPSGGVTDTQYF
DNA: TGTGCCAGCAGTTTATGGCCTAGCGGGGGGGTCACAGATACGCAGTATTTT

size: NA
J: TRBJ1-1
D: NA
V: TRBV6-5
CDR3: CAHSLYRAMNTEAFF
DNA: TGTGCTCACTCATTATACAGGGCGATGAACACTGAAGCTTTCTTT

size: NA
J: TRBJ2-7
D: NA
V: TRBV20-1
CDR3: CSAPSVGGNYEQYF
DNA: TGCAGCGCCCCCAGCGTGGGGGGCAACTACGAGCAGTACTTC

size: NA
J: TRBJ1-1
D: NA
V: TRBV7-2
CDR3: CASSLVRGVAFF
DNA: TGTGCCAGCAGCTTAGTAAGGGGGGTAGCTTTCTTT

size: NA
J: TRBJ2-7
D: NA
V: TRBV7-8
CDR3: CASSLEAGRSYEQYF
DNA: TGTGCCAGCAGCTTAGAAGCAGGACGCTCCTACGAGCAGTACTTC

size: NA
J: TRBJ1-2
D: TRBD1
V: TRBV2
CDR3: CASSGGQGGGYTF
DNA: TGTGCCAGCAGTGGGGGACAGGGTGGCGGCTACACCTTC

size: few
J: TRBJ1-2
D: TRBD1
V: TRBV20-1
CDR3: CSAGGTGYGYTF
DNA: TGCAGTGCGGGAGGGACAGGCTATGGCTACACCTTC